The rows below give T cell receptor beta chains drawn from one sample of a study of T cell responses to AZD1222 COVID-19 vaccine. Assay used: immunoSEQ multiplex PCR; TCRdb lists only in-frame clones, some missing. The repertoire has under 45,000 clones, over 80% of them found once; the top ten carry 15% to 20%. Specimen: peripheral blood, collected 28 days after the second AZD1222 dose. All receptors derive from an adult who received the AZD1222 COVID-19 vaccine. Each CDR3 is given with its conserved first and last residue. Fields, in order: V gene, D gene, J gene, clone size, CDR3 DNA, CDR3 protein. A D gene is named only where the DNA matches it firmly. Clone size, where shown, is once, few, many, or a class for clones that have expanded.

>TRBV6-5|.|TRBJ2-2|.
TGTGCCAGCAGTTACTCGATACCGGGCGTCGGGGAGCTGTTTTTT
CASSYSIPGVGELFF
>TRBV7-9|TRBD1|TRBJ2-3|.
TGTGCCAGCAGCTTAGCTCGACAGGGAGATACGCAGTATTTT
CASSLARQGDTQYF
>TRBV5-6|.|TRBJ2-2|.
TGTGCCAGCAGCTTTTCTGGGGGCGAATGGGCCGGGGAGCTGTTTTTT
CASSFSGGEWAGELFF
>TRBV21-1|.|TRBJ2-7|.
TGTGCCAGCAGCAAACCCCGGACAGGCCGGTGGTACGAGCAGTACTTC
CASSKPRTGRWYEQYF
>TRBV27|.|TRBJ2-4|.
TGTGCCAGCACCGGGTTCGCCAAAAACATTCAGTACTTC
CASTGFAKNIQYF
>TRBV5-1|.|TRBJ1-1|.
TGCGCCAGCAGCATACTGGGACTCCAATTGAACACTGAAGCTTTCTTT
CASSILGLQLNTEAFF
>TRBV19|.|TRBJ1-5|once
TGTGCCAGTAGTATTGGGAGCGGTGGGGTCCAGCCCCAGCATTTT
CASSIGSGGVQPQHF
>TRBV4-1|TRBD1|TRBJ1-5|few
TGCGCCAGCAGCCCAGGGGGACAGGGGGCGACCGCAGGGATCAGGCCCCAGCATTTT
CASSPGGQGATAGIRPQHF
>TRBV5-6|.|TRBJ1-5|.
TGTGCCAGCAGCTTAACAGGGAGTATTGGTCAGCCCCAGCATTTT
CASSLTGSIGQPQHF
>TRBV5-1|TRBD1|TRBJ2-3|.
TGCGCCAGCAGCTACAACAGGGGGTCTAGCACAGATACGCAGTATTTT
CASSYNRGSSTDTQYF
>TRBV5-1|.|TRBJ1-2|.
TGCGCCAGCAGCTTTGACCTGGGCGATGGCTACACCTTC
CASSFDLGDGYTF
>TRBV4-1|TRBD1|TRBJ1-2|.
TGCGCCAGCAGCCAAGTTCAGGGGACAGGGGGCAATGGCTACACCTTC
CASSQVQGTGGNGYTF
>TRBV5-1|.|TRBJ2-7|.
TGCGCCAGCAGCCCAGGTCCGACAGACCGCTCCTACGAGCAGTACTTC
CASSPGPTDRSYEQYF
>TRBV28|TRBD1|TRBJ1-3|once
TGTGCCAGCAGACTTGACAGGGCTAAGGGAAACACCATATATTTT
CASRLDRAKGNTIYF
>TRBV5-1|.|TRBJ1-4|.
TGCGCCAGCAGCCCCCGGGCGGACCCAACTAATGAAAAACTGTTTTTT
CASSPRADPTNEKLFF
>TRBV2|.|TRBJ1-2|.
TGTGCCAGCAGGAGAAGGACGCAGGATAGCTATGGCTACACCTTC
CASRRRTQDSYGYTF
>TRBV24-1|.|TRBJ2-2|.
TGTGCCACCGCCCCTACGCCTGGAAAGGGACCCACCGGGGAGCTGTTTTTT
CATAPTPGKGPTGELFF
>TRBV30|.|TRBJ1-1|.
TGTGCCTGGAGTGTTGCGAGCGACACTGAAGCTTTCTTT
CAWSVASDTEAFF
>TRBV5-4|.|TRBJ2-4|.
TGTGCCAGCAGCGCTCCTGCGGGGAGTCTGGCCAAAAACATTCAGTACTTC
CASSAPAGSLAKNIQYF
>TRBV9|.|TRBJ1-2|.
TGTGCCAGCAGCGAGGGGGGGATTAACTATGGCTACACCTTC
CASSEGGINYGYTF
>TRBV27|TRBD1|TRBJ1-2|.
TGTGCCAGCAGAGGACAGGGTAATGTTGGCTACACCTTC
CASRGQGNVGYTF
>TRBV11-2|.|TRBJ2-7|.
TGTGCCAGCAGCTCGCCGGTCGATGCGAGCGAGCAGTACTTC
CASSSPVDASEQYF
>TRBV4-1|.|TRBJ2-6|.
TGCGCCAGCAGCCAAGAAGGGTCAGGGAACCTTTGGGCCAACGTCCTGACTTTC
CASSQEGSGNLWANVLTF
>TRBV5-6|.|TRBJ1-1|once
TGTGCCAGCAGCCTGACAGGCAGATTGGCTGAAGCTTTCTTT
CASSLTGRLAEAFF
>TRBV6-5|.|TRBJ1-6|few
TGTGCCAGCAGTCACGACAGGCGTAATTCACCCCTCCACTTT
CASSHDRRNSPLHF
>TRBV19|.|TRBJ1-5|.
TGTGCCAGCACCCAGGCGGGGGGCTCGTTTCAGCCCCAGCATTTT
CASTQAGGSFQPQHF
>TRBV7-3|.|TRBJ2-1|.
TGTGCCAGCAGCGCCCCGGGACTGGCCAATGAGCAGTTCTTC
CASSAPGLANEQFF
>TRBV30|.|TRBJ1-2|.
TGTGCCTGGGGGCCGTTAGTCTACTATGGCTACACCTTC
CAWGPLVYYGYTF
>TRBV30|.|TRBJ2-1|.
TGTGCCTGGGACGACCAGGTTGAGCAGTTCTTC
CAWDDQVEQFF
>TRBV12-3/TRBV12-4|TRBD1|TRBJ2-2|.
TGTGCCAGCAGGTTACAGGGGACCGGGGAGCTGTTTTTT
CASRLQGTGELFF
>TRBV6-5|.|TRBJ2-7|.
TGTGCCAGCAGAACCCTCGGAGGGGGGTCCTTCGAGCAGTACTTC
CASRTLGGGSFEQYF
>TRBV2|.|TRBJ1-1|.
TGTGCCAGCAGACAGGGGAACACTGAAGCTTTCTTT
CASRQGNTEAFF
>TRBV2|.|TRBJ2-7|.
TGTGCCAGCAGTGAAGCGCTTCGCGCTAGCTCCTACGAGCAGTACTTC
CASSEALRASSYEQYF
>TRBV4-1|TRBD1|TRBJ1-5|.
TGCGCCAGCAGCCAAGGGGGACAGGGGAATCAGCCCCAGCATTTT
CASSQGGQGNQPQHF
>TRBV3-1/TRBV3-2|TRBD2|TRBJ2-1|.
TGTGCCAGCAGCCAAGATCTTCGGGGGGGTGAGCAGTTCTTC
CASSQDLRGGEQFF
>TRBV5-5|.|TRBJ1-6|.
TGTGCCAGCAGCTTGGACGGGGGCCATTCACCCCTCCACTTT
CASSLDGGHSPLHF
>TRBV20-1|.|TRBJ2-1|medium-sized
TGCAGTGCTAGTGACCTACCGGGGGATGAGCAGTTCTTC
CSASDLPGDEQFF
>TRBV11-2|TRBD1|TRBJ2-7|.
TGTGCCAGCCGCGGCTGGGACAGGGTCTACGAGCAGTACTTC
CASRGWDRVYEQYF
>TRBV12-3/TRBV12-4|.|TRBJ1-2|.
TGTGCCAGCAGTTCGACAGGCGCGAGAGGCTACACCTTC
CASSSTGARGYTF
>TRBV6-5|TRBD1|TRBJ2-1|.
TGTGCCAGTCAACCCTTGGACAGGGGTAGGACTGAGCAGTTCTTC
CASQPLDRGRTEQFF
>TRBV19|TRBD1|TRBJ2-6|.
TGTGCCAGTATTAGCCCGGGGGACAGGGCCTTTTCTGGGGCCAACGTCCTGACTTTC
CASISPGDRAFSGANVLTF
>TRBV7-9|TRBD2|TRBJ2-7|.
TGTGCCAGCAACCGCGGGGGGGCCTTCAGAAGCGAGCAGTACTTC
CASNRGGAFRSEQYF
>TRBV7-8|.|TRBJ2-6|.
TGTGCCAGCAGCTTAGGGGGTGTAAGGAGCTCTGGGGCCAACGTCCTGACTTTC
CASSLGGVRSSGANVLTF
>TRBV11-3|.|TRBJ2-3|.
TGTGCCAGCAGCTTAAGGACCACGGGCACAGATACGCAGTATTTT
CASSLRTTGTDTQYF
>TRBV19|TRBD1|TRBJ1-1|.
TGTGCCAGTGACCCGACGACAGGGTCAGAAGCTTTCTTT
CASDPTTGSEAFF
>TRBV21-1|.|TRBJ1-5|few
TGTGCCAGCAGCAAAGTGAAGGGTCCCCCTTATAGCAATCAGCCCCAGCATTTT
CASSKVKGPPYSNQPQHF
>TRBV18|TRBD1|TRBJ1-1|.
TGTGCCAGCTCACCATTACAGGGGGTCACTGAAGCTTTCTTT
CASSPLQGVTEAFF
>TRBV5-1|.|TRBJ1-2|.
TGCGCCAGCAGCGTCGCCGGGACAAGCTATGGCTACACCTTC
CASSVAGTSYGYTF